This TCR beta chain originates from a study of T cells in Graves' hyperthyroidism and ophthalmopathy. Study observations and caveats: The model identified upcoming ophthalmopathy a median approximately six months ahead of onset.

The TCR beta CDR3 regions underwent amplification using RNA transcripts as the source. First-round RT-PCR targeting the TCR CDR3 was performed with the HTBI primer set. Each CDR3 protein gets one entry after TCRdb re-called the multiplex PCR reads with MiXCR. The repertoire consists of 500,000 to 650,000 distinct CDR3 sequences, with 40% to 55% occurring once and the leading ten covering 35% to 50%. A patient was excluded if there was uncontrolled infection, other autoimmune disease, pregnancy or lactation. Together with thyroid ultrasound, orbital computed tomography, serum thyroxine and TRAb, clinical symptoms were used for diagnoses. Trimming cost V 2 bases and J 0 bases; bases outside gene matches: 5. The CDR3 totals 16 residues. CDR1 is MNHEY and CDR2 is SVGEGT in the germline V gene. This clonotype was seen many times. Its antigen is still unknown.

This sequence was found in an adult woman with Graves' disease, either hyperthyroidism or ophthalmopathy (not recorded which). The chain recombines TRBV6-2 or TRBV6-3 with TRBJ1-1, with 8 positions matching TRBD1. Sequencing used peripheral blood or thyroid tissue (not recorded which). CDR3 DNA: TGTGCCAGCAGTTACACAAAGGGACAGGTGAACACTGAAGCTTTCTTT. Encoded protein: CASSYTKGQVNTEAFF.